This is a list of T cell receptor beta chains from one sample in a study of T cell responses to AZD1222 COVID-19 vaccine. TCRdb's copy holds only in-frame clones and misses some; the assay was immunoSEQ multiplex PCR. Of approximately 90,000 clones in the sample, about 90% are singletons; the top ten hold about 7.5%. This specimen consisted of peripheral blood, obtained on day 0 of AZD1222 vaccination. Every receptor here comes from an adult in good health. Both conserved end residues are part of each CDR3. The D gene is left open where the match is weak. Only some rows state a clone size, as once, few, many or a class for expanded clones.

TRBV5-1	.	once	15	TRBJ2-7	TGCGCCAGCACAATGGGGTCAGGGGAAGACTACGAGCAGTACTTC	CASTMGSGEDYEQYF
TRBV9	.	few	13	TRBJ1-6	TGTGCCAGCAGCGTCGGGAACGGCTCACCCCTCCACTTT	CASSVGNGSPLHF
TRBV28	.	.	14	TRBJ1-5	TGTGCCAGCAGTTTGTCACAGGGCGGGCAGCCCCAGCATTTT	CASSLSQGGQPQHF
TRBV7-3	.	.	16	TRBJ2-6	TGTGCCAGCAGCTTAGGGGCAGACTCTGGGGCCAACGTCCTGACTTTC	CASSLGADSGANVLTF
TRBV4-1	.	.	14	TRBJ1-1	TGCGCCAGCAGCCAAGATATGATGAACACTGAAGCTTTCTTT	CASSQDMMNTEAFF
TRBV10-1	.	.	15	TRBJ2-1	TGCGCCAGCAGTGTAAGGGGAGACCTCCGCAATGAGCAGTTCTTC	CASSVRGDLRNEQFF
TRBV5-1	TRBD1	once	16	TRBJ2-3	TGCGCCAGCAGCTTGGTTAGGGACAGGAGCACAGATACGCAGTATTTT	CASSLVRDRSTDTQYF
TRBV7-6	.	.	14	TRBJ2-7	TGTGCCAGCAGCTTAGCTTGGCGGACCTACGAGCAGTACTTC	CASSLAWRTYEQYF
TRBV19	.	once	14	TRBJ1-5	TGTGCCAGTAGTATGGCAGGGGGCAATCAGCCCCAGCATTTT	CASSMAGGNQPQHF
TRBV14	.	.	14	TRBJ2-1	TGTGCCAGCAGCCTCTTCACTATCGACAATGAGCAGTTCTTC	CASSLFTIDNEQFF
TRBV7-3	TRBD1	.	15	TRBJ1-2	TGTGCCAGCAGCTTACAACCCGGGACAGTCAGGGGCTACACCTTC	CASSLQPGTVRGYTF
TRBV15	TRBD2	.	14	TRBJ2-1	TGTGCCACCAGTACCAGACTAGCGAATTATCGGCAGTTCTTC	CATSTRLANYRQFF
TRBV27	TRBD1	.	16	TRBJ1-1	TGTGCCAGCAGTCCCGGACAGGGGGCGCTTTCGGCTGAAGCTTTCTTT	CASSPGQGALSAEAFF
TRBV19	.	.	15	TRBJ2-7	TGTGCCAGTAGTCCCTCGGGCCTGCGGGGCTACGAGCAGTACTTC	CASSPSGLRGYEQYF
TRBV7-3	.	.	16	TRBJ1-6	TGTGCCAGCAGCTTAAGTGGGACGTCGGTGAATTCACCCCTCCACTTT	CASSLSGTSVNSPLHF
TRBV28	.	few	14	TRBJ1-6	TGTGCCAGCAGTCGGGACATCCTTTTGTCACCCCTCCACTTT	CASSRDILLSPLHF
TRBV9	TRBD2	.	18	TRBJ2-5	TGTGCCAGCAGCGTAGGTTTTGGGGCGGGGGGGCCACAAGAGACCCAGTACTTC	CASSVGFGAGGPQETQYF
TRBV3-1/TRBV3-2	TRBD1	.	16	TRBJ1-3	TGTGCCAGCAGCCATGGCGACAGGGGGCCTGGAAACACCATATATTTT	CASSHGDRGPGNTIYF
TRBV11-3	TRBD1	.	16	TRBJ2-1	TGTGCCAGCAGCAGAGACGGACAGGGGGCTGGTAGTGAGCAGTTCTTC	CASSRDGQGAGSEQFF
TRBV9	.	.	15	TRBJ1-5	TGTGCCAGCAGCGCCTCAGTAGACCCAGCCCCAGCCCAGCATTTT	CASSASVDPAPAQHF
TRBV14	TRBD2	once	14	TRBJ2-2	TGTGCCAGCAGCCAACTAGCGGGGGCCGGGGAGCTGTTTTTT	CASSQLAGAGELFF
TRBV4-2	.	once	12	TRBJ1-2	TGTGCCAGCAGCCAAGCCGACTATGGCTACACCTTC	CASSQADYGYTF
TRBV5-1	.	.	16	TRBJ2-1	TGCGCCAGCAGCCTACAGGGAGCGGGCTCCTACAATGAGCAGTTCTTC	CASSLQGAGSYNEQFF
TRBV9	.	once	15	TRBJ1-4	TGTGCCAGCAGCGTCATTCCAGGCAGGGGCGAAAAACTGTTTTTT	CASSVIPGRGEKLFF
TRBV11-2	TRBD2	.	15	TRBJ2-1	TGTGCCAGCAGCTCGGGACTAGCGGAATACAATGAGCAGTTCTTC	CASSSGLAEYNEQFF
TRBV7-3	.	.	16	TRBJ2-6	TGTGCCAGCGCCTTAATGGGAACCTCTGGGGCCAACGTCCTGACTTTC	CASALMGTSGANVLTF
TRBV12-5	.	.	13	TRBJ1-1	TGTGCTAGTGCCCTCGCCCGGGGGACTGAAGCTTTCTTT	CASALARGTEAFF
TRBV19	.	.	14	TRBJ1-5	TGTGCCACCCACCGGGAGGGGGGGGATCAGCCCCAGCATTTT	CATHREGGDQPQHF
TRBV27	.	.	14	TRBJ2-7	TGTGCCAGCAGTCCGGGGACCGACTCCTACGAGCAGTACTTC	CASSPGTDSYEQYF
TRBV13	.	.	13	TRBJ1-2	TGTGCCAGCAGCTTAGGCCGGGGTACTGGCTACACCTTC	CASSLGRGTGYTF
TRBV9	.	.	13	TRBJ2-1	TGTGCCAGCAGCGTAGTGGAGGTAGCGGAGCAGTTCTTC	CASSVVEVAEQFF
TRBV5-1	TRBD1	.	16	TRBJ1-5	TGCGCCAGCAGCTTGGTTCCCAGGGGGAACAATCAGCCCCAGCATTTT	CASSLVPRGNNQPQHF
TRBV7-6	TRBD1	.	13	TRBJ1-2	TGTGCCAGCAGCCCGGGACAGATCTATGGCTACACCTTC	CASSPGQIYGYTF
TRBV9	TRBD1	.	16	TRBJ2-1	TGTGCCAGCAGCGTAGCGTGGACAGGGCAGTACAATGAGCAGTTCTTC	CASSVAWTGQYNEQFF
TRBV7-8	TRBD2	.	16	TRBJ2-5	TGTGCCAGCAGCCTTTCTAGCGGGGGGGGATTAGAGACCCAGTACTTC	CASSLSSGGGLETQYF
TRBV5-1	.	.	13	TRBJ1-3	TGCGCCAGCAGCTCCTACTCTGGAAACACCATATATTTT	CASSSYSGNTIYF
TRBV28	TRBD2	.	15	TRBJ2-7	TGTGCCAGCAGTTCCGCCGTTGTGACTAGCGGCGAGCAGTACTTC	CASSSAVVTSGEQYF
TRBV5-1	TRBD2	.	13	TRBJ2-3	TGCGCCAGCACTAGCGGTAACACAGATACGCAGTATTTT	CASTSGNTDTQYF
TRBV2	TRBD1	.	14	TRBJ1-2	TGTGCCAGCAGGACCGACAGGGACCCCTCGGGCTACACCTTC	CASRTDRDPSGYTF
TRBV7-7	TRBD1	.	15	TRBJ2-7	TGTGCTAGCAGCTTAGGGACAGACTACTCCTACGAGCAGTACTTC	CASSLGTDYSYEQYF
TRBV7-3	.	.	14	TRBJ1-3	TGTGCCAGCAGCTTAGGGAGTCCGGGAAACACCATATATTTT	CASSLGSPGNTIYF
TRBV5-6	.	.	15	TRBJ2-5	TGTGCCAGCACGCCCCCCAGGGGCCATGCAGAGACCCAGTACTTC	CASTPPRGHAETQYF
TRBV15	TRBD1	once	13	TRBJ2-7	TGTGCCACCAGCTTAGACAGGGCCTACGAGCAGTACTTC	CATSLDRAYEQYF
TRBV11-2	.	.	12	TRBJ2-3	TGTGCCAGCAGCCAAGGCACAGATACGCAGTATTTT	CASSQGTDTQYF
TRBV3-1/TRBV3-2	.	.	13	TRBJ1-2	TGTGCCAGCAGCCCGGACAGAAACTATGGCTACACCTTC	CASSPDRNYGYTF
TRBV11-2	TRBD1	.	15	TRBJ1-2	TGTGCCAGCAGCCGGACAGGGGCCGGCAACTATGGCTACACCTTC	CASSRTGAGNYGYTF
TRBV20-1	.	.	10	TRBJ2-1	TGCAGTGTCAGTACGAAAGAGCAGTTCTTC	CSVSTKEQFF